The 25 T cell receptor beta chains below were found in one sample sequenced in a study of STAT3 mutations in large granular lymphocyte leukemia. Their antigens remain unidentified. Broader study findings: Every T-cell large granular lymphocyte leukemia patient had at least one immunodominant TCR beta clonotype.

Data came from immunoSEQ multiplex PCR; TCRdb stores just in-frame clones and leaves some out. The sample has 9,000 to 9,500 clones; around 89% are singletons. The sequenced material came from peripheral blood mononuclear cells. The receptors were sampled from a man older than 75 with T-cell large granular lymphocyte leukemia. Some clones in this sample may be carry-over from other donors' samples.

This sequence joins TRBV10-3 and TRBJ2-3, with TRBD2 identical over 8 bases. Trimming took 8 bases from V and 5 from J; bases not matched to a gene: 6. Germline V CDR1 and CDR2: ENHRY, SYGVKD. The CDR3 is 13 residues long. The CDR3 bases are TGTGCCATCGGGCCAGCGGGGGTAGATACGCAGTATTTT. Protein product: CAIGPAGVDTQYF.

V and J are TRBV5-1 and TRBJ1-1, with D perhaps matching TRBD1 (6 bases). Germline assignment: CDR1 SGHRS and CDR2 YFSETQ. The CDR3 is made up of 13 amino acids. The V end was cut by 4 bases, the J end by 2 bases, with 9 bases between. The CDR3 is CASSTGSNTEAFF. The CDR3 DNA is TGCGCCAGCAGCACAGGGTCTAACACTGAAGCTTTCTTT.

The rearrangement uses TRBV19 and TRBJ2-2, with TRBD1 identical over 10 bases. The CDR3 sequence is 16 residues long. The J segment lost 2 bases and the V segment lost 6 bases, leaving 6 bases of the junction unmatched. Looked up from germline, CDR1 is LNHDA and CDR2 is SQIVND (reference sequence). The CDR3 sequence: CASRRQGASNTGELFF. The CDR3 DNA reads as TGTGCCAGTAGGAGACAGGGGGCGAGTAACACCGGGGAGCTGTTTTTT.

This clone was counted only a few times. The rearrangement links TRBV7-2 to TRBJ1-5; D is perhaps TRBD1 (6 bases). Germline CDR1 SGHTA, CDR2 FQGNSA. CDR3 length: 13 amino acids. Trimming cost V 0 bases and J 6 bases, with 6 bases left between them. The CDR3 DNA sequence: TGTGCCAGCAGCTTAGCGGACAGTCAGCCCCAGCATTTT. Amino acid sequence: CASSLADSQPQHF.

As for this clone: A read error may account for a junction end that differs from germline. This chain joins TRBV7-7 and TRBJ2-2; TRBD1 matches 9 bases. CDR3 length: 16 amino acids. Germline-derived CDR1 and CDR2 are SSHAT and FNYEAQ (reference sequence). The CDR3 nucleotides read TGTGCTAGCAGCCCCAGGCCCGGACAGGGGTCCGGGGAGCTGTTTTTT. This gives the protein CASSPRPGQGSGELFF.

The chain recombines TRBV4-1 with TRBJ1-2; TRBD1 agrees at 8 bases. The V gene end was trimmed by 0 bases and the J gene end by 5 bases; junction bases not matched to a gene: 8. CDR3 length: 16 residues. Germline V gene data show CDR1 as MGHRA and CDR2 as YSYEKL. The CDR3 coding sequence is TGCGCCAGCAGCCAAGAGGGCCGGACAGGGTGGTATGGCTACACCTTC. Encoded protein: CASSQEGRTGWYGYTF.

This clone is large (0.1 to 1%) in the sample. The chain combines TRBV7-8 with TRBJ2-7, with D perhaps given as TRBD1 or TRBD2 (5 bases each). V lost 5 bases, J lost 2 bases, and 10 bases lay in between. CDR3 size: 13 residues. CDR1 and CDR2 (germline): SGHVS, FQNEAQ. This chain's CDR3 is CASSREGTYEQYF. CDR3 DNA: TGTGCCAGCAGCCGCGAGGGGACCTACGAGCAGTACTTC.

The chain couples TRBV6-6 to TRBJ2-1, with D tentatively TRBD2 (5 bases). Germline CDR1 and CDR2: MNHNY and SVGAGI (reference sequence). V was clipped by 2 bases and J by 9 bases, with 8 bases between them. The CDR3 is made up of 12 amino acids. The chain's CDR3 is CASSYPSGEQFF. The CDR3 coding sequence is TGTGCCAGCAGTTACCCGAGCGGTGAGCAGTTCTTC.

Only one count was recorded for this clone. This chain links TRBV18 with TRBJ2-3, with D possibly being TRBD2 (5 bases). V lost 3 bases and J lost 6, with 13 bases in between. CDR1 is KGHSH and CDR2 is LQKENI in the germline V gene. This CDR3 contains 14 residues. CDR3: CASSPGLGVDTQYF. CDR3 coding DNA: TGTGCCAGCTCACCCGGACTTGGAGTGGATACGCAGTATTTT. Full variable domain (missing parts from reference TRBV18 and TRBJ2-3): NAGVMQNPRHLVRRRGQEARLRCSPMKGHSHVYWYRQLPEEGLKFMVYLQKENIIDESGMPKERFSAEFPKEGPSILRIQQVVRGDSAAYFCASSPGLGVDTQYFGPGTRLTVL.

The chain carries TRBV4-3 and TRBJ2-5; 9 bases match TRBD2. V shed 3 bases and J 4 bases; nucleotides not matched to a gene: 6. Germline V gene sequence: CDR1 LGHNA, CDR2 YSLEER. The CDR3 length is 15 residues. The CDR3 protein is CASSQAGGRGETQYF. The CDR3 DNA reads as TGCGCCAGCAGCCAGGCGGGGGGGCGTGGAGAGACCCAGTACTTC.

The V call is TRBV11-1, the J call TRBJ2-7; D gene unclear. V was pared by 3 bases and J by 0 bases, with 6 bases between. This CDR3 is built from 13 residues. Germline V CDR1 and CDR2: SGHAT, FQDESV (reference sequence). The CDR3 DNA reads TGTGCCAGCAGCTTTCTCGCCTCCTACGAGCAGTACTTC. Its translation: CASSFLASYEQYF. The full variable domain, its missing parts supplied by reference TRBV11-1 and TRBJ2-7, is EAEVAQSPRYKITEKSQAVAFWCDPISGHATLYWYRQILGQGPELLVQFQDESVVDDSQLPKDRFSAERLKGVDSTLKIQPAELGDSAMYLCASSFLASYEQYFGPGTRLTVT.

The J gene is TRBJ2-3, the V gene TRBV29-1, with D perhaps being TRBD1 or TRBD2 (5 bases each). Germline V gene lookup returns CDR1 SQVTM and CDR2 ANQGSEA. The CDR3 runs to 13 residues. Trimming cost V 8 bases and J 6 bases, with 18 bases left between them. Here the CDR3 DNA reads TGCAGCTCAACCGGGGACGGAATGGATACGCAGTATTTT. This gives the protein CSSTGDGMDTQYF.

The chain combines TRBV6-5 with TRBJ2-7; the match to TRBD1 covers 9 bases. CDR1 and CDR2 (germline): MNHEY, SVGAGI. This CDR3 spans 14 amino acids. Trimming removed 5 bases from V and 3 bases from J; junction bases left unmatched: 5. CDR3 nucleotides: TGTGCCAGCAGTGGCGGGACAGGGTTCTACGAGCAGTACTTC. As protein: CASSGGTGFYEQYF.

This sequence joins TRBV5-6 and TRBJ1-2; D ambiguous. From germline, CDR1 is SGHDT and CDR2 YYEEEE. CDR3 length: 14 residues. With 0 bases removed from V and 7 bases from J, the gap between germline ends came to 13 bases. The CDR3: CASSLGRILSGYTF. DNA of the CDR3: TGTGCCAGCAGCTTGGGGAGAATTCTCTCTGGCTACACCTTC.

The chain carries TRBV2 and TRBJ2-5; 11 nucleotides match TRBD2. Germline trimming cut 4 bases from V and 4 bases from J; bases unmatched to any gene: 8. The CDR3 covers 16 residues. CDR1 and CDR2 (germline): SNHLY, FYNNEI. The CDR3 loop is CASSVSSGGFGETQYF. DNA for the CDR3: TGTGCCAGCAGTGTATCTAGCGGGGGGTTTGGAGAGACCCAGTACTTC.

The genes are TRBV4-2 and TRBJ2-7; weak D call: TRBD1 (6 bases). The CDR3 loop spans 15 amino acids. V was clipped by 0 bases and J by 5 bases, with 14 bases between them. Germline values: CDR1 LGHNA, CDR2 YNFKEQ. The CDR3 region is CASSQEAGVTDEQYF. The CDR3 bases are TGTGCCAGCAGCCAAGAAGCAGGGGTCACGGACGAGCAGTACTTC.

The J gene is TRBJ2-2, the V gene TRBV5-6; 8 bases fit TRBD1. The CDR3 sequence is 14 residues long. Germline CDR1 and CDR2: SGHDT and YYEEEE. Losses at the gene ends were 5 bases for V and 4 bases for J; bases not matched to a gene: 4. The DNA for the CDR3 is TGTGCCAGCAGGACAGGGGAAGGCACCGGGGAGCTGTTTTTT. Protein sequence: CASRTGEGTGELFF.

The V call is TRBV18, the J call TRBJ1-1, with 7 bases aligning to TRBD1. V lost 3 bases, J lost 1 base, and 2 bases stayed unmatched. The length of the CDR3 is 14 residues. Germline loops: CDR1 KGHSH, CDR2 LQKENI. The CDR3 DNA reads as TGTGCCAGCTCACCTACAGGGGCGAACACTGAAGCTTTCTTT. The encoded protein is CASSPTGANTEAFF. The full variable domain, rest sourced from reference TRBV18 and TRBJ1-1, is NAGVMQNPRHLVRRRGQEARLRCSPMKGHSHVYWYRQLPEEGLKFMVYLQKENIIDESGMPKERFSAEFPKEGPSILRIQQVVRGDSAAYFCASSPTGANTEAFFGQGTRLTVV.

This sequence joins TRBV5-6 and TRBJ2-7; no firm D call. Per germline, CDR1 SGHDT and CDR2 YYEEEE. Trimming left V 4 bases short and J 0 bases short, with 14 bases between. The CDR3 is 15 amino acids. The CDR3 loop is CASSALFRSSYEQYF. The CDR3 bases are TGTGCCAGCAGCGCTTTATTTAGGAGCTCCTACGAGCAGTACTTC.

The chain employs TRBV29-1 and TRBJ2-5, with 7 bases aligning to TRBD2. Germline values: CDR1 SQVTM, CDR2 ANQGSEA. The CDR3 is 14 residues long. The ends lost 4 bases at V and 2 bases at J; junction bases unmatched: 7. CDR3 sequence reads: CSVVSSGGQETQYF. The CDR3 nucleotides are TGCAGCGTTGTGTCTAGCGGAGGGCAAGAGACCCAGTACTTC.

The rearrangement uses TRBV11-2 and TRBJ2-1; D tentatively fits TRBD1 or TRBD2 (6 bases each). Germline assignment: CDR1 SGHAT and CDR2 FQNNGV. There are 14 residues in the CDR3. Trimming removed 6 bases at V and 5 bases at J, with 14 bases between. For the CDR3, the DNA is TGTGCCAGCAGGCCTGAGGGGGGTCACAATGAGCAGTTCTTC. Translating gives CASRPEGGHNEQFF.

The chain has TRBV6-5 and TRBJ1-5, with D maybe TRBD1 (5 bases). This CDR3 is 14 amino acids long. Between the trimmed V and J ends, which lost 4 bases and 6 bases, there was a span of 13 bases. The germline V gene has CDR1 MNHEY and CDR2 SVGAGI. The CDR3 is CASSSNGGGQPQHF. The CDR3 nucleotides are TGTGCCAGCAGTTCGAATGGGGGGGGTCAGCCCCAGCATTTT.

This chain connects TRBV2 to TRBJ2-3; 10 bases align to TRBD2. The CDR3 contains 17 residues. Germline V gives CDR1 SNHLY, CDR2 FYNNEI. Trimming took 0 bases from V and 4 from J; bases not matched to a gene: 7. The CDR3 region is CASSEAPSGGGADTQYF. The CDR3 DNA is TGTGCCAGCAGTGAAGCGCCTAGCGGGGGCGGCGCAGATACGCAGTATTTT.

This chain joins TRBV2 and TRBJ2-7; D may correspond to TRBD1 or TRBD2 (5 bases each). V lost 8 bases to trimming and J lost 5 bases, with 19 bases between them. CDR3 length equals 14 residues. In germline, CDR1 is SNHLY, CDR2 FYNNEI. Here the CDR3 reads CASGAGTGVHEQYF. CDR3 DNA: TGTGCCAGCGGAGCCGGGACCGGGGTACACGAGCAGTACTTC.

This chain links TRBV4-3 with TRBJ2-7; 11 bases fit TRBD1. Losses at the gene ends were 3 bases for V and 6 bases for J; bases not matched to a gene: 7. The germline V gene encodes CDR1 LGHNA and CDR2 YSLEER. The CDR3 consists of 15 residues. The CDR3 protein is CASSHTLDRGREQYF. The CDR3 coding sequence is TGCGCCAGCAGCCACACCTTGGACAGGGGGCGCGAGCAGTACTTC.